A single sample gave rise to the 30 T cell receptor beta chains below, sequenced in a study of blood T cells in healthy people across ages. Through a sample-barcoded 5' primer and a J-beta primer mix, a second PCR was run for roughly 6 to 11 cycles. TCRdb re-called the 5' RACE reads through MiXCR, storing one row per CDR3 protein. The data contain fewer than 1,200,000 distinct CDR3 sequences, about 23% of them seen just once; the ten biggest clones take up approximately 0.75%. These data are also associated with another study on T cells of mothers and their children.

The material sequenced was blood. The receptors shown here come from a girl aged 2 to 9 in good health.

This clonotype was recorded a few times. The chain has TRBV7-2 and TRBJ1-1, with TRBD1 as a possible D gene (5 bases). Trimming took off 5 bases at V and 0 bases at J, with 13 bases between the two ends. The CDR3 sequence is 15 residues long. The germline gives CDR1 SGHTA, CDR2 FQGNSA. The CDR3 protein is CASSQRGTMNTEAFF. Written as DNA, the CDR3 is TGTGCCAGCAGCCAACGGGGCACTATGAACACTGAAGCTTTCTTT.

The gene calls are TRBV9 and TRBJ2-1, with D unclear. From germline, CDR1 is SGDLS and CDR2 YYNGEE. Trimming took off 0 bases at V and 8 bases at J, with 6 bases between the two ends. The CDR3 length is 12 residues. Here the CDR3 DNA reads TGTGCCAGCAGCGTAGACAGTTATGAGCAGTTCTTC. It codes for CASSVDSYEQFF. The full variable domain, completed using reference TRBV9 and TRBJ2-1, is DSGVTQTPKHLITATGQRVTLRCSPRSGDLSVYWYQQSLDQGLQFLIQYYNGEERAKGNILERFSAQQFPDLHSELNLSSLELGDSALYFCASSVDSYEQFFGPGTRLTVL.

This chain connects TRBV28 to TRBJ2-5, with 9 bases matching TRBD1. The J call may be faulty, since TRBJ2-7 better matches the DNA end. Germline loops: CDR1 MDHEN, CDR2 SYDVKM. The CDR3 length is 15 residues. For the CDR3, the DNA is TGTGCCAGCAGCTCTCCCGGGACAGGGAGGTACGAGCAGTACTTC. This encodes CASSSPGTGRYEQYF.

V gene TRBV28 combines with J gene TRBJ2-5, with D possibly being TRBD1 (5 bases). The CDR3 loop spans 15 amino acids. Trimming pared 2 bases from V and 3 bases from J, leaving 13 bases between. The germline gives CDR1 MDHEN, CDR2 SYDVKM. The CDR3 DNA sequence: TGTGCCAGCAGTTTAGGCGCAGGGCCCGAAGAGACCCAGTACTTC. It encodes CASSLGAGPEETQYF.

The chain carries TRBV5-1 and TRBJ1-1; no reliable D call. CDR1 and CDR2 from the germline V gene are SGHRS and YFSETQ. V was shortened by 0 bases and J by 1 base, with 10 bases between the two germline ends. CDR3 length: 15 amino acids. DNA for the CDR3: TGCGCCAGCAGCTTGGCCGGGAGCGGGAACACTGAAGCTTTCTTT. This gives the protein CASSLAGSGNTEAFF.

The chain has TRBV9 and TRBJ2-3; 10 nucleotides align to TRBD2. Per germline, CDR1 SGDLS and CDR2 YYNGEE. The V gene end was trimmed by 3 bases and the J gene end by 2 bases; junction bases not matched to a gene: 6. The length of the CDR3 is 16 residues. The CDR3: CASSEGTSEFTDTQYF. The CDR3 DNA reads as TGTGCCAGCAGCGAAGGGACTAGCGAGTTCACAGATACGCAGTATTTT.

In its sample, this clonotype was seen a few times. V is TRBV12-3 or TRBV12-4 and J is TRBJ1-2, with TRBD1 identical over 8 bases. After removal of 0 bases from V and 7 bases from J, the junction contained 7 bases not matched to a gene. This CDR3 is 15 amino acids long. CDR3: CASSLAGQGTGGYTF. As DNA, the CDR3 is TGTGCCAGCAGTTTAGCCGGACAGGGTACCGGTGGCTACACCTTC.

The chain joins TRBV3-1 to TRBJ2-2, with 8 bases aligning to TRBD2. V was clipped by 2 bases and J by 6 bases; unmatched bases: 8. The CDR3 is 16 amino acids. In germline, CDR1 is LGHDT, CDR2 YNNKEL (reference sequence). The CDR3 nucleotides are TGTGCCAGCAGCCAACTGGGACTAGGCAGTTCCGGGGAGCTGTTTTTT. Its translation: CASSQLGLGSSGELFF.

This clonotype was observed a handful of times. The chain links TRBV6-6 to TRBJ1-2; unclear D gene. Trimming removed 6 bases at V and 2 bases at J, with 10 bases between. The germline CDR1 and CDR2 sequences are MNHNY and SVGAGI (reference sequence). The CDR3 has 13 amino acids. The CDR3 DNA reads TGTGCCAGCAGGGGATATGAAAACTATGGCTACACCTTC. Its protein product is CASRGYENYGYTF.

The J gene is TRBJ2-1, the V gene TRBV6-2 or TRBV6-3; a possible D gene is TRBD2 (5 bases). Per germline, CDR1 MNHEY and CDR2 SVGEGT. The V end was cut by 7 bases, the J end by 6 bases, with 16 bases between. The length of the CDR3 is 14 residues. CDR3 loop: CASKGSAGSNEQFF. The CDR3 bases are TGTGCCAGCAAAGGGTCCGCGGGTAGCAATGAGCAGTTCTTC.

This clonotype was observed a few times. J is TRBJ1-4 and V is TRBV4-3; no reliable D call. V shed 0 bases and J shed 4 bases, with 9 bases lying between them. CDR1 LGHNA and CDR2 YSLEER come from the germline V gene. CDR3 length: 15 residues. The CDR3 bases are TGCGCCAGCAGCCAAGACGGCGGAAGTAATGAAAAACTGTTTTTT. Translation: CASSQDGGSNEKLFF.

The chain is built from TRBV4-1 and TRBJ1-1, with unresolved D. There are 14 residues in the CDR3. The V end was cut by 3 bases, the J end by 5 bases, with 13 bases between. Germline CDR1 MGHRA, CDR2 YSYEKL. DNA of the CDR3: TGCGCCAGCAGCCATCCCGCCGGGAGGACTGAAGCTTTCTTT. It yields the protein CASSHPAGRTEAFF.

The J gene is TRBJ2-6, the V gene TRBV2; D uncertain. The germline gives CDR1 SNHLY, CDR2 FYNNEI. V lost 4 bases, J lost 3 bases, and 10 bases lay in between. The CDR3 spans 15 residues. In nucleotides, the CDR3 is TGTGCCAGCAGTGTAAGGGTGGATGGGGCCAACGTCCTGACTTTC. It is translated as CASSVRVDGANVLTF.

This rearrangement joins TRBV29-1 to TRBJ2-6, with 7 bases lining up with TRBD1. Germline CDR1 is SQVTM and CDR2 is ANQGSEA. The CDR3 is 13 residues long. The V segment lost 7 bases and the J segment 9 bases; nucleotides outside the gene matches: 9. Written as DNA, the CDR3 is TGCAGCGCCATAGGACAGGAACTCAACGTCCTGACTTTC. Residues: CSAIGQELNVLTF.

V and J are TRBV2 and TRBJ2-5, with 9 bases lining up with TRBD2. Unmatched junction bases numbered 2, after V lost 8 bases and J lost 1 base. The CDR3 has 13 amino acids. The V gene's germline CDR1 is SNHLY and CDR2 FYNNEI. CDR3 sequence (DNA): TGTGCCAGCCTAGCGGGGCTCCAAGAGACCCAGTACTTC. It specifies CASLAGLQETQYF.

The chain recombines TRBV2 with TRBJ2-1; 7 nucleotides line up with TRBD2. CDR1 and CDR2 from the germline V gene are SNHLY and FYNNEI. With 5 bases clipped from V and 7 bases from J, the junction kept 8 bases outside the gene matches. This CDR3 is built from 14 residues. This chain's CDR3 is CASSLREGRNEQFF. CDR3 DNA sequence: TGTGCCAGCAGTTTGAGGGAGGGCCGGAATGAGCAGTTCTTC.

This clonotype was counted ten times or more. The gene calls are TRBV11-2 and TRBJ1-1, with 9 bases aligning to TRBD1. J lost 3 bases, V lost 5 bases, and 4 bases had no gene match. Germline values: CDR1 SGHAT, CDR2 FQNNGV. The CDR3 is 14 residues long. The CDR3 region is CASSPRTGDTEAFF. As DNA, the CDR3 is TGTGCCAGCAGCCCCAGGACAGGGGACACTGAAGCTTTCTTT. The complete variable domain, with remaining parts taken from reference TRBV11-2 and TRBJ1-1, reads EAGVAQSPRYKIIEKRQSVAFWCNPISGHATLYWYQQILGQGPKLLIQFQNNGVVDDSQLPKDRFSAERLKGVDSTLKIQPAKLEDSAVYLCASSPRTGDTEAFFGQGTRLTVV.

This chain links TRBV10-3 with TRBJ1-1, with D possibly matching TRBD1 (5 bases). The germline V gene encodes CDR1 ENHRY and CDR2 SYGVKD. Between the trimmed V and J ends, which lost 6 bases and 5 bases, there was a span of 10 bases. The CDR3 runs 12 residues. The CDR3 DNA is TGTGCCATCAGCGGGGGTGGGACTGAAGCTTTCTTT. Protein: CAISGGGTEAFF.

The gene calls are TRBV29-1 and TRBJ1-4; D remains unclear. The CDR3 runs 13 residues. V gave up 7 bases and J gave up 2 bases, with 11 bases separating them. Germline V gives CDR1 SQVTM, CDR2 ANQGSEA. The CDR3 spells CSAPAATNEKLFF. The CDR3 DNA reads TGCAGCGCCCCGGCCGCTACTAATGAAAAACTGTTTTTT.

The CDR3 is CASTRLAGGPGEQFF. In DNA, the CDR3 is TGTGCCAGCACAAGACTAGCGGGAGGGCCAGGTGAGCAGTTCTTC. This chain links TRBV19 with TRBJ2-5, with 14 positions matching TRBD2. Matching the DNA end better, TRBJ2-1 makes the J call doubtful. Germline CDR1 and CDR2: LNHDA and SQIVND (reference sequence). The CDR3 totals 15 residues.

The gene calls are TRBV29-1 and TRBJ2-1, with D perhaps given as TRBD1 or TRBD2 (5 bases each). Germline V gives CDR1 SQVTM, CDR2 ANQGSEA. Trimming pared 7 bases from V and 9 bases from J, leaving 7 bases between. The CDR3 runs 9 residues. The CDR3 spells CSGGTEQFF. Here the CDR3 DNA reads TGCAGCGGGGGGACTGAGCAGTTCTTC.

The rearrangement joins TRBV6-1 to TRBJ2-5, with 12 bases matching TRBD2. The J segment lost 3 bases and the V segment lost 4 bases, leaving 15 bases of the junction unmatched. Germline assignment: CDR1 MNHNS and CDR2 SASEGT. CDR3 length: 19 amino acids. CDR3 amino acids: CASSGTVPLAGGYKETQYF. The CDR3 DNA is TGTGCCAGCAGTGGAACCGTCCCTCTAGCGGGGGGGTACAAAGAGACCCAGTACTTC.

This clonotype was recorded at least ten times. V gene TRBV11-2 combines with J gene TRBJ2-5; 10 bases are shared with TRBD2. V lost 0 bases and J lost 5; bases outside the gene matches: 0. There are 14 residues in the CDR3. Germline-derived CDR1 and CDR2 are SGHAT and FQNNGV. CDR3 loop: CASSLEAGGETQYF. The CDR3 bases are TGTGCCAGCAGCTTAGAAGCGGGGGGGGAGACCCAGTACTTC.

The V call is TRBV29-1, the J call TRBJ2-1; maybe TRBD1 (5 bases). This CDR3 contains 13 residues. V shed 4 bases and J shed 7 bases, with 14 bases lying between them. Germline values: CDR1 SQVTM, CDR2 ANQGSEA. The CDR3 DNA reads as TGCAGCGTTGTTAGGCAGGGTAGGAATGAGCAGTTCTTC. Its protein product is CSVVRQGRNEQFF.

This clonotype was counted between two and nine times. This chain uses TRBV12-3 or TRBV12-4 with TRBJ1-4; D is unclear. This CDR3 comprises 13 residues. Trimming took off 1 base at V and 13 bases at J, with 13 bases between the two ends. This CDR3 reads CASSLEVQARLFF. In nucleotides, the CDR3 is TGTGCCAGCAGTTTAGAGGTCCAGGCTAGACTGTTTTTT.

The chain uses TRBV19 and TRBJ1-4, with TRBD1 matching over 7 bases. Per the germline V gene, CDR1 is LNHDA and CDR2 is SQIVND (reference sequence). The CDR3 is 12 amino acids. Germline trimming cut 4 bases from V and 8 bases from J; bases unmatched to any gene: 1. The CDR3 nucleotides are TGTGCCAGTAGTACCAGGGGGGAAAAACTGTTTTTT. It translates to CASSTRGEKLFF.

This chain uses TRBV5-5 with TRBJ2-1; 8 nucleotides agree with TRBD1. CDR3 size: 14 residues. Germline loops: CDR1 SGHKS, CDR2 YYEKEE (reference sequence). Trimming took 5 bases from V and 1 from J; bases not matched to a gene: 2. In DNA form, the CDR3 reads TGTGCCAGCAGGTGGACAGGGTCCTACAATGAGCAGTTCTTC. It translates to CASRWTGSYNEQFF.

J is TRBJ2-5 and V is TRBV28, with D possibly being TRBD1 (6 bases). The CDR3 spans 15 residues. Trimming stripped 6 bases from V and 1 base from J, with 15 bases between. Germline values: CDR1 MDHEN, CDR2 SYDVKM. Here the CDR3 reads CASRGSQGPQETQYF. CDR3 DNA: TGTGCCAGCAGAGGCTCGCAGGGGCCCCAAGAGACCCAGTACTTC.

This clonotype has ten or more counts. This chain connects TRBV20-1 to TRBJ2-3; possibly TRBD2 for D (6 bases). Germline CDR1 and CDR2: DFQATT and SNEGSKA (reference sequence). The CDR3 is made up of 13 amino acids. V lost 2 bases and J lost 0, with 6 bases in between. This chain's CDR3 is CSARRGSTDTQYF. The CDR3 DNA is TGCAGTGCTAGACGGGGGAGCACAGATACGCAGTATTTT.

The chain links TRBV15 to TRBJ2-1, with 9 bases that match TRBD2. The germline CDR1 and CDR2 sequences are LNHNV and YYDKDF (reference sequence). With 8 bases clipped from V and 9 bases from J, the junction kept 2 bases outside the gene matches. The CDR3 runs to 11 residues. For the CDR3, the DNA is TGTGCCACCGGCGGGAGGGGTGAGCAGTTCTTC. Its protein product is CATGGRGEQFF.